The 28 T cell receptor beta chains below come from one sample, sequenced in a study of Ad26.COV2.S vaccination and SARS-CoV-2 variants. The treatment is: around 19 received Ad26.COV2.S at low or high dose, single or two shots; 5 received placebo; per-sample allocation not given. The samples date from day 63 after the first vaccine or placebo injection. Clones were read by immunoSEQ multiplex PCR, and TCRdb kept only the in-frame ones, dropping some. This repertoire shows about 450,000 clones, about 88% found once; its top ten account for around 2.6%. This specimen was peripheral blood, taken in a trial of Ad26.COV2.S vaccine versus placebo. The receptors derive from a person between 18 and 59 years old who received the Ad26.COV2.S COVID-19 vaccine or a placebo.

The chain carries TRBV7-3 and TRBJ2-2, with 7 bases that match TRBD2. CDR3 length: 14 residues. V was pared by 3 bases and J by 6 bases, with 4 bases of the junction left unmatched. Germline CDR1 is SGHTA and CDR2 is FQGTGA. CDR3 sequence (DNA): TGTGCCAGCAGCTTGTTGGGAGGGGCCGGGGAGCTGTTTTTT. It specifies CASSLLGGAGELFF.

The rearrangement joins TRBV9 to TRBJ1-1; D possibly corresponds to TRBD1 (6 bases). V shed 0 bases and J shed 1 base, with 10 bases lying between them. Per germline, CDR1 SGDLS and CDR2 YYNGEE. The length of the CDR3 is 15 residues. CDR3 loop: CASSVAQQGNTEAFF. The CDR3 nucleotides are TGTGCCAGCAGCGTAGCACAACAGGGGAACACTGAAGCTTTCTTT.

J is TRBJ1-2 and V is TRBV9, with no clear D. Germline V lookup: CDR1 SGDLS, CDR2 YYNGEE. V was cut by 4 bases and J by 6 bases, with 10 bases left in between. This CDR3 comprises 12 residues. The CDR3 reads CASSPIDHGYTF. In DNA form, the CDR3 reads TGTGCCAGCAGCCCGATTGACCATGGCTACACCTTC. The full variable domain, rest sourced from reference TRBV9 and TRBJ1-2, is DSGVTQTPKHLITATGQRVTLRCSPRSGDLSVYWYQQSLDQGLQFLIQYYNGEERAKGNILERFSAQQFPDLHSELNLSSLELGDSALYFCASSPIDHGYTFGSGTRLTVV.

The chain recombines TRBV7-9 with TRBJ1-5; 11 bases match TRBD1. CDR1 is SEHNR, CDR2 FQNEAQ, per germline (reference sequence). The CDR3 is 15 amino acids. The J segment lost 5 bases and the V segment lost 4 bases, leaving 4 bases of the junction unmatched. The CDR3 sequence: CASSSGQGEHQPQHF. The CDR3 region has the DNA TGTGCCAGCAGCTCGGGACAGGGGGAACATCAGCCCCAGCATTTT.

The genes are TRBV5-8 and TRBJ2-3, with D unresolved. V lost 0 bases and J 5 bases, leaving 10 bases between the germline ends. Germline loops: CDR1 SGHTS, CDR2 YDEGEE. CDR3 length: 14 residues. The CDR3 region is CASSLGLKRDTQYF. CDR3 nucleotide sequence: TGTGCCAGCAGCTTGGGTCTAAAACGAGATACGCAGTATTTT.

The chain couples TRBV28 to TRBJ1-1; D remains ambiguous. Germline V gives CDR1 MDHEN, CDR2 SYDVKM. V lost 6 bases and J lost 7, with 15 bases in between. The CDR3 is 13 residues long. DNA for the CDR3: TGTGCCAGCAGCCCCGGCGGCAGTGATGAAGCTTTCTTT. It encodes CASSPGGSDEAFF.

The V gene is TRBV7-2, the J gene TRBJ2-3; the D gene could be TRBD1 or TRBD2 (5 bases each). V dropped 5 bases and J dropped 2 bases, with 14 bases sitting between them. The CDR3 has 15 residues. Germline lookup yields CDR1 SGHTA and CDR2 FQGNSA. CDR3 in DNA: TGTGCCAGCAGCCCTTCGGGGCCTAACACAGATACGCAGTATTTT. It specifies CASSPSGPNTDTQYF.

The rearrangement uses TRBV9 and TRBJ2-1, with D possibly being TRBD2 (6 bases). The germline CDR1 and CDR2 sequences are SGDLS and YYNGEE. V lost 3 bases and J lost 10, with 20 bases in between. CDR3 size: 15 residues. CDR3 sequence (DNA): TGTGCCAGCAGCGGGGGAGGCGGGGCTGCAAGGGAGCAGTTCTTC. It translates to CASSGGGGAAREQFF.

This clone was counted a single time. The CDR3 region has the DNA TGTGCCTGGAGTGGAAGGATACGCGGGGGAAATCAGCCCCAGCATTTT. Translation gives CAWSGRIRGGNQPQHF. The V call is TRBV30, the J call TRBJ1-5, with D tentatively TRBD1 (5 bases). The V gene's germline CDR1 is GTSNPN and CDR2 SVGIG (reference sequence). V was cut by 1 base and J by 4 bases, with 17 bases left in between. The CDR3 has 16 residues. The entire variable domain, with the rest obtained from reference TRBV30 and TRBJ1-5, is as follows: SQTIHQWPATLVQPVGSPLSLECTVEGTSNPNLYWYRQAAGRGLQLLFYSVGIGQISSEVPQNLSASRPQDRQFILSSKKLLLSDSGFYLCAWSGRIRGGNQPQHFGDGTRLSIL.

The chain has TRBV7-3 and TRBJ1-3; D call uncertain. The germline gives CDR1 SGHTA, CDR2 FQGTGA. V lost 5 bases and J lost 0, with 5 bases in between. The CDR3 contains 13 residues. CDR3 sequence (DNA): TGTGCCAGCAGCGTTCTCTCTGGAAACACCATATATTTT. As protein: CASSVLSGNTIYF.

This clone was recorded only once. The V and J genes are TRBV4-2 and TRBJ1-3; D may be TRBD1 (5 bases). Trimming pared 4 bases from V and 7 bases from J, leaving 17 bases between. The CDR3 contains 15 residues. The germline CDR1 and CDR2 sequences are LGHNA and YNFKEQ. The CDR3 loop reads CASSPSSGGANTIYF. The CDR3 DNA follows: TGTGCCAGCAGCCCAAGTAGTGGCGGGGCGAACACCATATATTTT.

V and J are TRBV4-3 and TRBJ1-3, with no clear D. There are 14 residues in the CDR3. CDR1 and CDR2 from the germline V gene are LGHNA and YSLEER. V was trimmed by 5 bases and J by 4 bases, leaving 12 bases between them. This CDR3 is CASSSWLGGNTIYF. CDR3 sequence (DNA): TGCGCCAGCAGCTCGTGGTTGGGGGGAAACACCATATATTTT.

CDR3 protein: CASSLVAGELFF. The CDR3 DNA follows: TGCGCCAGCAGCTTGGTGGCCGGGGAGCTGTTTTTT. This chain links TRBV5-1 with TRBJ2-2; D gene ambiguous. Germline values: CDR1 SGHRS, CDR2 YFSETQ. The CDR3 length is 12 residues. V lost 0 bases and J 6 bases, leaving 3 bases between the germline ends. The full variable domain, in which reference TRBV5-1 and TRBJ2-2 provide the parts outside the CDR3, is KAGVTQTPRYLIKTRGQQVTLSCSPISGHRSVSWYQQTPGQGLQFLFEYFSETQRNKGNFPGRFSGRQFSNSRSEMNVSTLELGDSALYLCASSLVAGELFFGEGSRLTVL.

J is TRBJ2-1 and V is TRBV5-1; D unclear. Trimming removed 5 bases from V and 5 bases from J, with 20 bases in between. Germline V gene lookup returns CDR1 SGHRS and CDR2 YFSETQ. The CDR3 totals 16 residues. As DNA, the CDR3 is TGCGCCAGCAGGTTTGGGATCCAGCCGCCAGACAATGAGCAGTTCTTC. It codes for CASRFGIQPPDNEQFF.

The chain recombines TRBV29-1 with TRBJ1-3, with D maybe TRBD1 (5 bases). The CDR3 consists of 13 residues. V was shortened by 0 bases and J by 2 bases, with 5 bases between the two germline ends. The germline V gene encodes CDR1 SQVTM and CDR2 ANQGSEA. CDR3 sequence: CSVEEGAGNTIYF. CDR3 sequence (DNA): TGCAGCGTTGAAGAGGGGGCTGGAAACACCATATATTTT.

Concerning this clone itself: A read error may produce the germline difference seen at one junction end. The rearrangement uses TRBV6-6 and TRBJ1-1; D ambiguous. The CDR3 contains 11 residues. Per germline, CDR1 MNHNY and CDR2 SVGAGI (reference sequence). CDR3 in DNA: TGTGCCAGCAGGGGTCTAACTGGAGCTTTCTTT. Amino acids: CASRGLTGAFF.

The chain carries TRBV7-3 and TRBJ2-7, with D perhaps TRBD1 (6 bases). The CDR3 sequence is 14 residues long. Trimming removed 3 bases at V and 2 bases at J, with 11 bases between. CDR1 SGHTA and CDR2 FQGTGA come from the germline V gene. The CDR3, as DNA: TGTGCCAGCAGCTTGGGGGCCGGTCCCTACGAGCAGTACTTC. Amino acid sequence: CASSLGAGPYEQYF.

The CDR3 DNA is TGTGCCAGCAGCCGAACAGGGACTGGGGCCTACAATGAGCAGTTCTTC. As protein: CASSRTGTGAYNEQFF. This sequence joins TRBV3-1 (or the pseudogene TRBV3-2) and TRBJ2-1, with D tentatively TRBD1 or TRBD2 (6 bases each). Trimming removed 4 bases at V and 2 bases at J, with 15 bases between. Germline CDR1 LGHDT, CDR2 YNNKEL (reference sequence). CDR3 length: 16 amino acids.

The chain combines TRBV4-1 with TRBJ1-1; tentatively, D is TRBD1 (5 bases). The CDR3 contains 18 residues. Trimming left V 0 bases short and J 2 bases short, with 19 bases between. Germline CDR1 reads MGHRA; CDR2 reads YSYEKL. The CDR3 sequence: CASSQDRVPQGGNTEAFF. The CDR3 coding sequence is TGCGCCAGCAGCCAAGATCGGGTCCCTCAGGGTGGAAACACTGAAGCTTTCTTT.

The rearrangement joins TRBV4-3 to TRBJ2-3; D is ambiguous. CDR3 size: 14 residues. V lost 0 bases, J lost 4 bases, and 8 bases lay in between. Germline CDR1 and CDR2: LGHNA and YSLEER. The CDR3 coding sequence is TGCGCCAGCAGCCAAGATACCTGGTCAGATACGCAGTATTTT. This encodes CASSQDTWSDTQYF.

V and J are TRBV19 and TRBJ1-3, with D possibly TRBD1 on 6 matching bases. CDR1 is LNHDA, CDR2 SQIVND, per germline (reference sequence). The CDR3 totals 15 residues. With 6 bases removed from V and 0 bases from J, the gap between germline ends came to 12 bases. The CDR3 loop reads CASRDGQHSGNTIYF. CDR3 coding DNA: TGTGCCAGTAGAGACGGACAGCACTCTGGAAACACCATATATTTT.

Remarks on this clone: Within the sample, other DNA sequences also encode this same CDR3. The V and J genes are TRBV5-1 and TRBJ1-2; tentatively, D is TRBD1 (6 bases). The CDR3 is 14 amino acids. Germline assignment: CDR1 SGHRS and CDR2 YFSETQ. Trimming stripped 0 bases from V and 3 bases from J, with 9 bases between. The CDR3 bases are TGCGCCAGCAGCTTGGGGGGGCAGGACTATGGCTACACCTTC. Protein sequence: CASSLGGQDYGYTF.

CDR3 nucleotides: TGCGCCAGCAGCCAAGATAGCCGGTATGGCTACACCTTC. Translated, it gives CASSQDSRYGYTF. The chain couples TRBV4-3 to TRBJ1-2; D remains ambiguous. CDR3 length: 13 residues. Germline-derived CDR1 and CDR2 are LGHNA and YSLEER. V dropped 0 bases and J dropped 5 bases, with 7 bases sitting between them.

This clone was seen more than once but under ten times. The V gene is TRBV6-6, the J gene TRBJ2-7; D is undetermined. The length of the CDR3 is 15 residues. V gave up 2 bases and J gave up 4 bases, with 15 bases separating them. Germline loops: CDR1 MNHNY, CDR2 SVGAGI (reference sequence). CDR3: CASSYHVKSVYEQYF. Here the CDR3 DNA reads TGTGCCAGCAGTTACCACGTTAAATCGGTTTACGAGCAGTACTTC.

This chain uses TRBV5-4 with TRBJ1-2; no clear D gene. Germline-derived CDR1 and CDR2 are SGHNT and YYREEE (reference sequence). CDR3 size: 12 residues. V was clipped by 4 bases and J by 2 bases, with 6 bases between them. The CDR3 coding sequence is TGTGCCAGCAGCCCGGACAACTATGGCTACACCTTC. This sequence encodes CASSPDNYGYTF.

The CDR3 nucleotides are TGTGCCAGCTCACCGTTCCGGCTAGCGGGAGTTTACTACAATGAGCAGTTCTTC. Translating it yields CASSPFRLAGVYYNEQFF. V usage is TRBV18 and J usage is TRBJ2-1, with 10 bases matching TRBD2. This CDR3 region has 18 residues. Germline assignment: CDR1 KGHSH and CDR2 LQKENI. Unmatched junction bases numbered 11, after V lost 3 bases and J lost 3 bases.

The chain combines TRBV7-8 with TRBJ1-5; D is perhaps TRBD1 (5 bases). With 0 bases removed from V and 5 bases from J, the gap between germline ends came to 8 bases. This CDR3 comprises 14 residues. In germline, CDR1 is SGHVS, CDR2 FQNEAQ. The CDR3 loop reads CASSLAGAHQPQHF. The DNA for the CDR3 is TGTGCCAGCAGCTTAGCAGGGGCCCATCAGCCCCAGCATTTT.

The chain recombines TRBV19 with TRBJ1-6; 9 bases agree with TRBD1. This CDR3 has 16 residues. V dropped 4 bases and J dropped 4; count of bases not matched to a gene: 5. Germline lookup yields CDR1 LNHDA and CDR2 SQIVND (reference sequence). DNA of the CDR3: TGTGCCAGTAGTACCTCCGGGACAGGGTATAATTCACCCCTCCACTTT. This sequence encodes CASSTSGTGYNSPLHF. The full variable domain, with the rest looked up from reference TRBV19 and TRBJ1-6, is DGGITQSPKYLFRKEGQNVTLSCEQNLNHDAMYWYRQDPGQGLRLIYYSQIVNDFQKGDIAEGYSVSREKKESFPLTVTSAQKNPTAFYLCASSTSGTGYNSPLHFGNGTRLTVT.